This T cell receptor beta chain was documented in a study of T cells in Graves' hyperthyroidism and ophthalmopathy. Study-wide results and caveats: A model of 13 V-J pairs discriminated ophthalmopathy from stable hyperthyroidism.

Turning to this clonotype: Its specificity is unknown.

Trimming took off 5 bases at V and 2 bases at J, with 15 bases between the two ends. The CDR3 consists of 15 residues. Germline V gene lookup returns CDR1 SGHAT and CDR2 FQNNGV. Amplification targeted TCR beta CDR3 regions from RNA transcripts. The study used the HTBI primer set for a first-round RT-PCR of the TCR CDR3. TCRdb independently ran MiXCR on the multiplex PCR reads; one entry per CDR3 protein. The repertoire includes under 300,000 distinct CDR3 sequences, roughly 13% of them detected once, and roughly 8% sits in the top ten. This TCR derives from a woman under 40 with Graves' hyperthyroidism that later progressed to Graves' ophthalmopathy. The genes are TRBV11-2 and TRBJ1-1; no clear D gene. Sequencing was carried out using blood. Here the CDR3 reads CASSPAGGINTEAFF. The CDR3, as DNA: TGTGCCAGCAGCCCAGCGGGAGGGATTAACACTGAAGCTTTCTTT.